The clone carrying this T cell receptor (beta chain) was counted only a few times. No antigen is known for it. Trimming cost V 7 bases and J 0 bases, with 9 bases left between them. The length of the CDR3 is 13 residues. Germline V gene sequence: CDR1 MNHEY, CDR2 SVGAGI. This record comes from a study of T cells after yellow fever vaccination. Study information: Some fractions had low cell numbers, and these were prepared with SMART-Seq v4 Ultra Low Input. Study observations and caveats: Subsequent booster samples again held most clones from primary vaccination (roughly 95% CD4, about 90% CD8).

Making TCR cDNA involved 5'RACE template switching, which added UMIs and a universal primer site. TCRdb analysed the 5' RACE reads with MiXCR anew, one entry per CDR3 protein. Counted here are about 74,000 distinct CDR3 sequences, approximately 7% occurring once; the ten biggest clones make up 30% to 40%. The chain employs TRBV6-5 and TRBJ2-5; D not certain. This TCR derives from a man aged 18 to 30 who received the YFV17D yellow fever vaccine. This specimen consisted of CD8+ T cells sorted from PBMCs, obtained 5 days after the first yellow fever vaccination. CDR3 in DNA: TGTGCCAGCACCAAGGGTTACCAAGAGACCCAGTACTTC. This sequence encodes CASTKGYQETQYF.